A single sample is the source of the 32 T cell receptor beta chains below, sequenced in a study of read filtering for tumor transcriptome and immune sequencing. Molecular barcoded adaptors covering alpha/delta and beta/gamma chains were used on approximately 400 ng RNA. From the reads, TCRdb called clonotypes with MiXCR, one entry per CDR3 protein. The repertoire has about 130,000 distinct CDR3 sequences, 10% to 15% of them found once; the top ten carry approximately 10%. Specimen: a population of CD138-negative cells sorted from bone marrow. These receptors were taken from a donor aged 40 or older with multiple myeloma.

This clonotype was recorded at least ten times. J is TRBJ1-2 and V is TRBV12-3 or TRBV12-4; 9 nucleotides line up with TRBD1. Losses at the gene ends were 6 bases for V and 4 bases for J; bases not matched to a gene: 9. The CDR3 has 15 residues. CDR3 region: CASRPKQGATYGYTF. CDR3 coding DNA: TGTGCCAGCAGGCCGAAACAGGGGGCCACCTATGGCTACACCTTC.

As concerns this clonotype: One end of the junction varies from germline; a read error may be responsible. The CDR3 DNA follows: TGTGCCAGCAGCCGACAGGGAAGAAGGAATGAGCTGTTCTTC. It translates to CASSRQGRRNELFF. V gene TRBV11-2 combines with J gene TRBJ2-1; 7 bases agree with TRBD1. This CDR3 has 14 amino acids. Germline V gives CDR1 SGHAT, CDR2 FQNNGV.

This clonotype has at least ten counts. The J gene is TRBJ1-1, the V gene TRBV29-1; D is unresolved. The germline V and J ends were trimmed by 3 bases and 1 base, with 9 bases remaining between them. CDR1 is SQVTM and CDR2 is ANQGSEA in the germline V gene. The CDR3 length is 13 residues. For the CDR3, the DNA is TGCAGCGTTGAGAGAACAGAGAACACTGAAGCTTTCTTT. Protein sequence: CSVERTENTEAFF.

This clonotype was counted many times. This chain uses TRBV5-1 with TRBJ1-4; D is unclear. The V gene's germline CDR1 is SGHRS and CDR2 YFSETQ. This CDR3 contains 14 residues. Trimming shortened V by 2 bases and J by 5 bases, and 10 bases separated the two germline ends. The CDR3 DNA follows: TGCGCCAGCAGCTTCCAGGAAGGGAATGAAAAACTGTTTTTT. Amino acids: CASSFQEGNEKLFF.

In its sample, this clonotype was seen a few times. This likely traces to a read error, being one base from a far larger clone. The chain has TRBV5-5 and TRBJ2-1; TRBD1 matches 9 bases. The germline CDR1 and CDR2 sequences are SGHKS and YYEKEE (reference sequence). This CDR3 region has 15 residues. The CDR3 loop reads CASSLTGGDHNVQFF. CDR3 sequence (DNA): TGTGCCAGCAGCTTGACAGGGGGCGACCACAATGTGCAGTTCTTC.

This clonotype was counted many times. This rearrangement joins TRBV6-5 to TRBJ2-6; D unresolved. V gave up 2 bases and J gave up 2 bases, with 4 bases separating them. The CDR3 runs 14 residues. Germline V lookup: CDR1 MNHEY, CDR2 SVGAGI. The CDR3 DNA reads as TGTGCCAGCAGTTACGACCCTGGGGCCAACGTCCTGACTTTC. Its translation: CASSYDPGANVLTF.

This clonotype appeared many times. The V gene is TRBV11-2, the J gene TRBJ2-5, with TRBD1 matching over 7 bases. V was pared by 8 bases and J by 3 bases, with 6 bases of the junction left unmatched. The CDR3 has 13 amino acids. The germline V gene encodes CDR1 SGHAT and CDR2 FQNNGV. The CDR3 is CASGIGTEETQYF. DNA for the CDR3: TGTGCCAGCGGAATCGGGACAGAAGAGACCCAGTACTTC.

This clonotype was counted a few times. The V gene is TRBV5-4, the J gene TRBJ2-7; 7 bases are a match to TRBD2. V lost 1 base to trimming and J lost 1 base; unmatched junction nucleotides: 5. The germline gives CDR1 SGHNT, CDR2 YYREEE (reference sequence). CDR3 length: 15 amino acids. The CDR3 bases are TGTGCCAGCAGCTTGAGGTCTAGCGGATCCTACGAGCAGTACTTC. This codes for CASSLRSSGSYEQYF.

This clonotype was seen many times. The chain is built from TRBV29-1 and TRBJ1-1, with unresolved D. Germline CDR1 and CDR2: SQVTM and ANQGSEA. The CDR3 is made up of 12 amino acids. Between the trimmed V and J ends, which lost 7 bases and 4 bases, there was a span of 13 bases. CDR3 DNA sequence: TGCAGCGCCAACCGTCTGGGCACTGAAGCTTTCTTT. The encoded protein is CSANRLGTEAFF.

This clonotype was counted many times. The chain employs TRBV5-1 and TRBJ2-5, with TRBD1 identical over 7 bases. This CDR3 has 15 residues. Germline V gene sequence: CDR1 SGHRS, CDR2 YFSETQ. With V trimmed by 5 bases and J by 2 bases, 9 bases remained unmatched. DNA for the CDR3: TGCGCCAGCAGTACGCAGGGGGTAAATCAAGAGACCCAGTACTTC. Translating gives CASSTQGVNQETQYF.

This clonotype appeared many times. Written as DNA, the CDR3 is TGTGCCAGCAGCCGGGACAGCTCAGGCACCGGGGAGCTGTTTTTT. It is translated as CASSRDSSGTGELFF. The genes are TRBV7-9 and TRBJ2-2; 7 bases line up with TRBD1. CDR1 SEHNR and CDR2 FQNEAQ come from the germline V gene (reference sequence). The CDR3 contains 15 residues. The V and J ends lost 5 bases and 4 bases, in that order; junction bases with no gene match: 7.

This clonotype was picked up many times. The chain recombines TRBV20-1 with TRBJ1-6; D may be TRBD1 (6 bases). The V end lost 5 bases, the J end lost 5 bases, and 13 bases lay between the germline ends. This CDR3 region has 14 residues. From germline, CDR1 is DFQATT and CDR2 SNEGSKA (reference sequence). The CDR3 sequence is CSAGGGLDNSPLHF. The CDR3 nucleotides are TGCAGTGCTGGGGGCGGATTGGATAATTCACCCCTCCACTTT.

This clonotype has a count of ten or more. This chain links TRBV5-6 with TRBJ2-1; D gene ambiguous. V was cut by 0 bases and J by 11 bases, with 15 bases left in between. Per germline, CDR1 SGHDT and CDR2 YYEEEE. This CDR3 has 14 amino acids. DNA for the CDR3: TGTGCCAGCAGCTTGGCCCCGGCTCCCATGAAGCAGTTCTTC. Its translation: CASSLAPAPMKQFF.

Concerning this clonotype: A read error is possible here, since a much larger clone lies one base away. No conserved phenylalanine or tryptophan is present at the end of the CDR3, so a read error is the likely explanation. J is TRBJ2-5 and V is TRBV20-1; 8 bases are a match to TRBD2. The germline CDR1 and CDR2 sequences are DFQATT and SNEGSKA (reference sequence). The J segment lost 5 bases and the V segment lost 2 bases, leaving 10 bases of the junction unmatched. This CDR3 comprises 15 residues. The DNA of the CDR3 is TGCAGTGCTAGAAGGTCCAGCGGGAGATGGGAGACCCAGTACTCC. Protein product: CSARRSSGRWETQYS.

This clonotype has at least ten counts. The V call is TRBV29-1, the J call TRBJ2-1, with TRBD2 identical over 12 bases. There are 17 residues in the CDR3. In germline, CDR1 is SQVTM, CDR2 ANQGSEA. After removal of 4 bases from V and 7 bases from J, the junction contained 14 bases not matched to a gene. DNA for the CDR3: TGCAGCGTTGGGACCCTTCTAGCGGGAGGGCCTGGGAATGAGCAGTTCTTC. As protein: CSVGTLLAGGPGNEQFF.

The chain uses TRBV6-1 and TRBJ2-2; weak D call: TRBD2 (6 bases). Germline V CDR1 and CDR2: MNHNS, SASEGT. With 7 bases removed from V and 6 bases from J, the gap between germline ends came to 15 bases. The CDR3 spans 14 residues. The CDR3 reads CASTLASAAGELFF. In DNA form, the CDR3 reads TGTGCCAGCACTCTAGCGTCAGCCGCCGGGGAGCTGTTTTTT.

To note about this clonotype: Just one base apart from a much larger clone, this may be a read error. This chain joins TRBV10-1 and TRBJ2-5; a weak D match, TRBD2 (6 bases). The CDR3 length is 13 residues. Germline V gene sequence: CDR1 WNHNN, CDR2 SYGVQD (reference sequence). This chain's CDR3 is CASSAGSQETQHF. Here the CDR3 DNA reads TGCGCCAGCAGTGCCGGGAGCCAAGAGACCCAGCACTTC.

This clonotype was counted at least ten times. The rearrangement joins TRBV19 to TRBJ1-4; D unresolved. Germline-derived CDR1 and CDR2 are LNHDA and SQIVND (reference sequence). This CDR3 is 13 amino acids long. The V end was cut by 7 bases, the J end by 4 bases, with 10 bases between. For the CDR3, the DNA is TGTGCCAGTACGTCCGGATTTAATGAAAAACTGTTTTTT. Residues: CASTSGFNEKLFF.

V and J are TRBV5-1 and TRBJ2-2; D is unresolved. The CDR3 runs 13 residues. Deletions cut 1 base from V and 6 bases from J, with 7 bases between. CDR1 and CDR2 from the germline V gene are SGHRS and YFSETQ. This CDR3 reads CASSLSGAGELFF. As DNA, the CDR3 is TGCGCCAGCAGCTTGAGTGGAGCCGGGGAGCTGTTTTTT.

This clonotype appeared a few times. J is TRBJ2-5 and V is TRBV29-1, with 8 bases lining up with TRBD1. The germline gives CDR1 SQVTM, CDR2 ANQGSEA. Losses at the gene ends were 6 bases for V and 4 bases for J; bases not matched to a gene: 4. This CDR3 is 12 amino acids long. The CDR3 loop is CSVRTGRETQYF. In DNA form, the CDR3 reads TGCAGCGTGAGGACAGGGCGAGAGACCCAGTACTTC.

There are many counts of this clonotype. The chain combines TRBV18 with TRBJ1-6; 9 nucleotides align to TRBD1. This CDR3 contains 15 residues. Germline loops: CDR1 KGHSH, CDR2 LQKENI. V lost 3 bases to trimming and J lost 7 bases; unmatched junction nucleotides: 4. In DNA form, the CDR3 reads TGTGCCAGCTCACCTGAACAGGGGGCCAATTCACCCCTCCACTTT. Protein product: CASSPEQGANSPLHF.

Ten or more counts support this clonotype. The gene calls are TRBV7-9 and TRBJ2-1; 9 nucleotides agree with TRBD2. Unmatched junction bases numbered 4, after V lost 1 base and J lost 9 bases. Germline CDR1 is SEHNR and CDR2 is FQNEAQ (reference sequence). CDR3 size: 14 residues. Written as DNA, the CDR3 is TGTGCCAGCAGCTTAGTAGCGGGAGTGGGTGAGCAGTTCTTC. This translates into CASSLVAGVGEQFF. The full variable domain, in which reference TRBV7-9 and TRBJ2-1 provide the parts outside the CDR3, is DTGVSQNPRHKITKRGQNVTFRCDPISEHNRLYWYRQTLGQGPEFLTYFQNEAQLEKSRLLSDRFSAERPKGSFSTLEIQRTEQGDSAMYLCASSLVAGVGEQFFGPGTRLTVL.

As regards this clonotype: A junction end diverges from the germline sequence, so it may reflect a read error. The V call is TRBV7-2, the J call TRBJ1-2; a weak D match, TRBD1 (5 bases). Germline CDR1 and CDR2: SGHTA and FQGNSA. The CDR3 has 14 residues. In nucleotides, the CDR3 is TGTGCCAGCAGCTTCCCCAGGGTGCTCTATGACTACACCTTC. Translating gives CASSFPRVLYDYTF.

At least ten counts were recorded for this clonotype. The V and J genes are TRBV10-1 and TRBJ2-1; D remains ambiguous. The length of the CDR3 is 13 residues. Trimming stripped 4 bases from V and 4 bases from J, with 8 bases between. Germline lookup yields CDR1 WNHNN and CDR2 SYGVQD (reference sequence). In nucleotides, the CDR3 is TGCGCCAGCAGTGCAAGGGTTTACAATGAGCAGTTCTTC. Amino acids: CASSARVYNEQFF.

The V and J genes are TRBV5-1 and TRBJ2-4, with TRBD1 matching 9 bases. CDR3 size: 14 residues. Germline CDR1 SGHRS, CDR2 YFSETQ. The J segment lost 9 bases and the V segment lost 3 bases, leaving 7 bases of the junction unmatched. In DNA, the CDR3 is TGCGCCAGCAGCTCGGGGACAGGGAGTAGCATTCAGTACTTC. This gives the protein CASSSGTGSSIQYF.

This clonotype has at least ten counts. This sequence joins TRBV28 and TRBJ1-4; no clear D gene. The germline CDR1 and CDR2 sequences are MDHEN and SYDVKM. V shed 5 bases and J shed 7 bases, with 14 bases lying between them. The CDR3 length is 14 residues. The CDR3 bases are TGTGCCAGCAGTGAACAGCCGACGAGTGAAAAACTGTTTTTT. Its translation is CASSEQPTSEKLFF.

This clonotype was seen at least ten times. The V call is TRBV7-9, the J call TRBJ1-1; D is perhaps TRBD1 (5 bases). The CDR3 is made up of 14 amino acids. With 3 bases removed from V and 1 base from J, the gap between germline ends came to 9 bases. Germline-derived CDR1 and CDR2 are SEHNR and FQNEAQ (reference sequence). CDR3 sequence: CASSFLGPNTEAFF. In nucleotides, the CDR3 is TGTGCCAGCAGCTTTCTGGGACCGAACACTGAAGCTTTCTTT.

The table lists this clonotype with many counts. The chain uses TRBV10-3 and TRBJ1-5; no clear D gene. The V end was cut by 2 bases, the J end by 6 bases, with 8 bases between. The CDR3 has 13 amino acids. Per germline, CDR1 ENHRY and CDR2 SYGVKD. In DNA form, the CDR3 reads TGTGCCATCAGTGAGGGACCGGCTCAGCCCCAGCATTTT. Residues: CAISEGPAQPQHF.

A few counts support this clonotype. This could be a read error, since a much larger clone is one nucleotide away. V usage is TRBV20-1 and J usage is TRBJ2-5; a possible D gene is TRBD2 (7 bases). CDR3 length: 16 residues. Germline CDR1 reads DFQATT; CDR2 reads SNEGSKA (reference sequence). CDR3 residues: CCAREWGGDTVETQYF. CDR3 nucleotide sequence: TGCTGTGCTAGAGAGTGGGGGGGCGATACCGTAGAGACCCAGTACTTC.

At least ten counts were recorded for this clonotype. This chain uses TRBV30 with TRBJ2-1; 10 nucleotides line up with TRBD2. The CDR3 is 14 amino acids. Germline assignment: CDR1 GTSNPN and CDR2 SVGIG (reference sequence). The junction had 8 bases not matched to a gene; V was cut back by 5 bases and J by 7 bases. The CDR3 here is CAWDTGLANNEQFF. The CDR3 coding sequence is TGTGCCTGGGACACGGGACTAGCGAATAATGAGCAGTTCTTC.

Many counts were recorded for this clonotype. The rearrangement uses TRBV5-6 and TRBJ2-1; D remains unclear. The CDR3 has 17 residues. Germline lookup yields CDR1 SGHDT and CDR2 YYEEEE. V was trimmed by 0 bases and J by 1 base, leaving 14 bases between them. In DNA form, the CDR3 reads TGTGCCAGCAGCTTGGGAATAAGAGCAAGATCCTACAATGAGCAGTTCTTC. This sequence encodes CASSLGIRARSYNEQFF. The full variable domain, rest sourced from reference TRBV5-6 and TRBJ2-1, is DAGVTQSPTHLIKTRGQQVTLRCSPKSGHDTVSWYQQALGQGPQFIFQYYEEEERQRGNFPDRFSGHQFPNYSSELNVNALLLGDSALYLCASSLGIRARSYNEQFFGPGTRLTVL.

This clonotype was observed many times. The rearrangement links TRBV4-1 to TRBJ2-1; tentatively, D is TRBD1 (6 bases). This CDR3 spans 14 amino acids. CDR1 MGHRA and CDR2 YSYEKL come from the germline V gene. V was clipped by 4 bases and J by 7 bases, with 14 bases between them. The CDR3 DNA is TGCGCCAGCAGCCCCCTGGGGGCGGTGAATGAGCAGTTCTTC. Its translation: CASSPLGAVNEQFF.